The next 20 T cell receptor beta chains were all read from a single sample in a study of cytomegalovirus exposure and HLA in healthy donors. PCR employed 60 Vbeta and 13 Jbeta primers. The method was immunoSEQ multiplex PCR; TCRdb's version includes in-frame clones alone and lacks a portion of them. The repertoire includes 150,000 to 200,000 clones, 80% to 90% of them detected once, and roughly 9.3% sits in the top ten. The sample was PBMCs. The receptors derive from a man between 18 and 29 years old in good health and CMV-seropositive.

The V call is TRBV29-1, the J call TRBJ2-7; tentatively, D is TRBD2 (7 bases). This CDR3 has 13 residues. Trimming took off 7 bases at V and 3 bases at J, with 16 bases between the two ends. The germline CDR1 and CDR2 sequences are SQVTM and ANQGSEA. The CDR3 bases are TGCAGCGCCGGTTCTAGGGGGGGCTACGAGCAGTACTTC. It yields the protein CSAGSRGGYEQYF.

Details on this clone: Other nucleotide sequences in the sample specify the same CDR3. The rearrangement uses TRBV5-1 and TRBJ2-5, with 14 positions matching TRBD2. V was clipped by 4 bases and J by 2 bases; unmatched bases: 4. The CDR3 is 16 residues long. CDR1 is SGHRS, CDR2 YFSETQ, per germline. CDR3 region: CASSLGTSGGQETQYF. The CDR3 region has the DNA TGCGCCAGCAGCCTGGGGACTAGCGGGGGACAAGAGACCCAGTACTTC.

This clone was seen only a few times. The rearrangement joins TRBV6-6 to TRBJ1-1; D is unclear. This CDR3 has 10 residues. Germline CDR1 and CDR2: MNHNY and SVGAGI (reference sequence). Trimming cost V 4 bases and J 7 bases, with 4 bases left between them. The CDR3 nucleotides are TGTGCCAGCAGTTCAGGTGAAGCTTTCTTT. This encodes CASSSGEAFF.

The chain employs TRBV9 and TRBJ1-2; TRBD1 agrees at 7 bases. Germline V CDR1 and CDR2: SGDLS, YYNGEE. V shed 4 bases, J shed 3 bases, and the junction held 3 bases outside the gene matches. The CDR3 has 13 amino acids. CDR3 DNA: TGTGCCAGCAGCAGGGGGCCAGACTATGGCTACACCTTC. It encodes CASSRGPDYGYTF.

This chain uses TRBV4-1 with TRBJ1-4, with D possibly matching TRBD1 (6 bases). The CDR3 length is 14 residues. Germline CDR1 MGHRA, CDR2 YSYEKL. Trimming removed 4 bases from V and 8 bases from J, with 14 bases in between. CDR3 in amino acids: CASSRGHGEEKLFF. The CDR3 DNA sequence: TGCGCCAGCAGCCGGGGACACGGGGAGGAAAAACTGTTTTTT.

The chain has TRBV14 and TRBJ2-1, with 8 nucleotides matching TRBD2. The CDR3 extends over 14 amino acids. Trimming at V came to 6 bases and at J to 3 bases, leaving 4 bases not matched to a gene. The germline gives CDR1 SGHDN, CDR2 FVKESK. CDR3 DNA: TGTGCCAGCAGGCAGCGGGGGTACTACAATGAGCAGTTCTTC. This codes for CASRQRGYYNEQFF.

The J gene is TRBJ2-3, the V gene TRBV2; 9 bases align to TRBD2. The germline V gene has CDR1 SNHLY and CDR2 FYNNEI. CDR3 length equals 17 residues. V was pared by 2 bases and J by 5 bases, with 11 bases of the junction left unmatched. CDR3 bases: TGTGCCAGCAGTGAAAGGGTGGCGGGGGGGCTGAAAGATACGCAGTATTTT. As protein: CASSERVAGGLKDTQYF. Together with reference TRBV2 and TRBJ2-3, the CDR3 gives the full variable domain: EPEVTQTPSHQVTQMGQEVILRCVPISNHLYFYWYRQILGQKVEFLVSFYNNEISEKSEIFDDQFSVERPDGSNFTLKIRSTKLEDSAMYFCASSERVAGGLKDTQYFGPGTRLTVL.

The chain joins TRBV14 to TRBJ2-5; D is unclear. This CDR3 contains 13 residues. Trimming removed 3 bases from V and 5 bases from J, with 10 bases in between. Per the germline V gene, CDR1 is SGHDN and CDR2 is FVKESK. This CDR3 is CASSHLSAETQYF. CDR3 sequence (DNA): TGTGCCAGCAGCCATTTATCCGCGGAGACCCAGTACTTC.

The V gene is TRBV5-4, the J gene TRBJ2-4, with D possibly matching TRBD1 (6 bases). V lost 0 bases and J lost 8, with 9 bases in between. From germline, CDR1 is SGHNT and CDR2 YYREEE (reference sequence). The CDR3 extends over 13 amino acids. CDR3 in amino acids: CASSLAGHDIQYF. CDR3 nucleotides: TGTGCCAGCAGCTTGGCGGGACACGACATTCAGTACTTC.

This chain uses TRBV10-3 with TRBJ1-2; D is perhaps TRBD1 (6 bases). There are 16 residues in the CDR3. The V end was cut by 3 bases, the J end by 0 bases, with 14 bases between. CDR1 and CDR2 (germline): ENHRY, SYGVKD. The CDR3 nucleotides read TGTGCCATCAGTGATGAGGGGGTAGTGGCTAACTATGGCTACACCTTC. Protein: CAISDEGVVANYGYTF.

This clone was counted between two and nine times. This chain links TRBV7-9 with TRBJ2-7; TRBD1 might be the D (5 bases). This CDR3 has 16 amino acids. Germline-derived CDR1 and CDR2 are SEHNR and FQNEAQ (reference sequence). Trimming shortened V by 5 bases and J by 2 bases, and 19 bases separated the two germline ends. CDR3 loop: CASSTLDSPLTYEQYF. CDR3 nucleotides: TGTGCCAGCAGCACACTCGACAGCCCCCTAACCTACGAGCAGTACTTC.

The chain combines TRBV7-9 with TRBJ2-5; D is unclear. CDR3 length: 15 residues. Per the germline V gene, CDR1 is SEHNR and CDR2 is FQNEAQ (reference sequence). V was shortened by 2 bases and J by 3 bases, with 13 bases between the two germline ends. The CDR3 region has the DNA TGTGCCAGCAGCTTATCGAGCTATCGTAAAGAGACCCAGTACTTC. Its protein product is CASSLSSYRKETQYF.

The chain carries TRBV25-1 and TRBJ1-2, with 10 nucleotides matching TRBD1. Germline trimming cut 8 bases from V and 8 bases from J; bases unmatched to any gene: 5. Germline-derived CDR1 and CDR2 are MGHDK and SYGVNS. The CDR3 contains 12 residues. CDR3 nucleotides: TGTGCCAGCCGCGGGACAGGGGACGGCTACACCTTC. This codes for CASRGTGDGYTF.

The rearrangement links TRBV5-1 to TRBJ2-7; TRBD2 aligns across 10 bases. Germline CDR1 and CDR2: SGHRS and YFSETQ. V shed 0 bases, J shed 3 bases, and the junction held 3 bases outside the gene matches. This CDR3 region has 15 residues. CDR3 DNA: TGCGCCAGCAGCTTGGGCGGACTAGCGGACTACGAGCAGTACTTC. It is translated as CASSLGGLADYEQYF.

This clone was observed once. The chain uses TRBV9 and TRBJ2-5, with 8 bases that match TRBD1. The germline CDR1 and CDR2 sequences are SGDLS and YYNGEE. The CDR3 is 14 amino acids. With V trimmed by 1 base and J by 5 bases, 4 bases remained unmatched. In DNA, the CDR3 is TGTGCCAGCAGCGTACAGGGGGCGGGGGAGACCCAGTACTTC. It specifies CASSVQGAGETQYF.

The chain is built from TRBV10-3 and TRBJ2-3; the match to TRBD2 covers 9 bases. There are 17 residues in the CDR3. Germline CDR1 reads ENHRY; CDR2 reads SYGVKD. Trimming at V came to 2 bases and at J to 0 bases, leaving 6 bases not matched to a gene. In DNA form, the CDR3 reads TGTGCCATCAGTGAGAGGCCTAGCGGGGCCAGCACAGATACGCAGTATTTT. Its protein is CAISERPSGASTDTQYF.

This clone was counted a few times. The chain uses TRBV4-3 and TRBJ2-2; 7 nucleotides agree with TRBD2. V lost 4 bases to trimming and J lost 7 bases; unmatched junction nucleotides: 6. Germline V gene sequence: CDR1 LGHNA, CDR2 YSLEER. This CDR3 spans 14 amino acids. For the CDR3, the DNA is TGCGCCAGCAGCCCGTCGGGACTATACGGGGAGCTGTTTTTT. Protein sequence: CASSPSGLYGELFF.

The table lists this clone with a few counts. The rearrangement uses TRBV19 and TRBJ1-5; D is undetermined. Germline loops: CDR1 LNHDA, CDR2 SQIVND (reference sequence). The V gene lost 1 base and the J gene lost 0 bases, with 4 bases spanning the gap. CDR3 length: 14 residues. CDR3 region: CASSIVGSNQPQHF. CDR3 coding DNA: TGTGCCAGTAGTATAGTCGGTAGCAATCAGCCCCAGCATTTT.

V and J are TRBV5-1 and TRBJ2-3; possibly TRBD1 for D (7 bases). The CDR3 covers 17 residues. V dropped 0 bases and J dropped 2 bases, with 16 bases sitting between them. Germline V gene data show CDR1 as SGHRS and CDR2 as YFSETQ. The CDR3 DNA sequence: TGCGCCAGCAGCTTGGTCCAGACAGGGACTCCCACAGATACGCAGTATTTT. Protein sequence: CASSLVQTGTPTDTQYF.

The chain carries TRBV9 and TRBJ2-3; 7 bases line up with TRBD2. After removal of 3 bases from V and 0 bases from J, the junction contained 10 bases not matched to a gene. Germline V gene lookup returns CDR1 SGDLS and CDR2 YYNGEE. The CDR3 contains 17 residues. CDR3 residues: CASSAPLGGGSTDTQYF. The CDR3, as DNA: TGTGCCAGCAGCGCCCCGTTGGGGGGGGGAAGCACAGATACGCAGTATTTT.